This T cell receptor (beta chain) came from a study of cytomegalovirus exposure and HLA in healthy donors (TCRdb year 2017). A note on the overall study: A later analysis indicated that the 100 to 150 validation repertoires were generated on the platform also employed for the 720 or so repertoires of the first cohort. The aim of the study was to test whether cataloging public T cell receptors could identify signatures of past pathogen exposure. To predict cytomegalovirus infection status, the study combined high-throughput TCR immunosequencing, statistical association of individual TCRs with disease status, and machine learning. A separate validation cohort of more than 100 different subjects was used in addition to the roughly 700-subject first cohort.

From a lookup of the germline V gene (reference sequence), CDR1 and CDR2 are MNHEY and SMNVEV. The CDR3, from cysteine to phenylalanine, totals 18 residues. CDR3 DNA only is kept here, 54 bases in frame from base 1. Trimming leaves V shorter by 3 bases and J shorter by 2 bases, with the junction holding 13 bases beyond the gene matches. Results and caveats for the whole study, not just this receptor: Most TCR sequences were observed very rarely across donors, whereas some public TCRs were present in many individuals. In a later analysis, TCRs clustered in the first cohort were found to also tend to co-occur in the roughly 120 validation repertoires, with approximately 94% of cluster scores above 0. The authors suggested that the approach could potentially be extended to other disease states and immunological phenotypes. In vitro tests confirmed that a few of the cytomegalovirus-associated TCR beta chains recognize cytomegalovirus antigens. In both the original and validation cohorts, the classifier was reported to diagnose cytomegalovirus status with high specificity and sensitivity. A later analysis had no HLA typing for the validation cohort, so co-occurrence there was scored across all 110 or so repertoires. In the study, approximately 160 TCR beta chains were listed as associated with cytomegalovirus.

Libraries were prepared through the immunoSEQ multiplex PCR assay. As for the original processing: A statistical classification framework was built for diagnosing cytomegalovirus status from the catalog of TCR beta chain sequences. The table comes from immuneACCESS by way of TCRdb, which keeps in-frame sequences with V and J called. Part of the clones is missing from these tables; in studies checked, under half for an unresolved V gene and the rest for unknown reasons. The V and J calls and clone size come from that table; D and trimming were worked out from the DNA. The sample contains 70,000 to 95,000 clones, 90% to 95% of them found a single time. Together, the top ten hold 3% to 4.5% of the sample. Details on this clone: What this receptor recognizes is not known. The sample holds no much larger clone one base away, and base qualities are not on file.

The donors were included in the validation cohort of 120 subjects, a group kept apart from the roughly 700-subject first cohort. The receptor comes from a woman aged 25-40 years in good health and CMV-seronegative. Sequenced material: PBMCs. The V gene is TRBV27 and the J gene is TRBJ2-3; 8 bases in the middle match TRBD1. The sequenced DNA is TGTGCCAGCAGTTTTTCTACTGGGGACAGGAGGAACACAGATACGCAGTATTTT. This encodes CASSFSTGDRRNTDTQYF.